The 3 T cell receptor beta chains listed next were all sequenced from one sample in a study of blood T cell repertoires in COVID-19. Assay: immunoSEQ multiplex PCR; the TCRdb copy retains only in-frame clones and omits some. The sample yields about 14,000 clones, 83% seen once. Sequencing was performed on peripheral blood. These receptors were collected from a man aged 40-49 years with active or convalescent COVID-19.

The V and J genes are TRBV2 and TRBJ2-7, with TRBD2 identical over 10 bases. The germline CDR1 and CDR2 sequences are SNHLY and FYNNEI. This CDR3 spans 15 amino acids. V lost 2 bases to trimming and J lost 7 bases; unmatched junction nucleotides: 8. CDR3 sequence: CASSEILAGESEQYF. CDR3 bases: TGTGCCAGCAGTGAAATCCTAGCGGGGGAAAGTGAGCAGTACTTC.

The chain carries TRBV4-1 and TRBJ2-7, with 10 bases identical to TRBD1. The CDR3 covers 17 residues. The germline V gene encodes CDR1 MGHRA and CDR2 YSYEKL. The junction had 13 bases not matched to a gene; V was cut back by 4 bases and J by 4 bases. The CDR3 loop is CASSPQITRDRGYEQYF. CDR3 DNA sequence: TGCGCCAGCAGCCCACAGATCACCAGGGACAGGGGATACGAGCAGTACTTC.

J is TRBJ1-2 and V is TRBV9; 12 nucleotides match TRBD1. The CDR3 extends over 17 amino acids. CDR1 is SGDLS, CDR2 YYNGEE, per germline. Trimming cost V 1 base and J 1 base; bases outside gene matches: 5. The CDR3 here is CASSVLGQGASNYGYTF. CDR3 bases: TGTGCCAGCAGCGTACTGGGACAGGGGGCGAGTAACTATGGCTACACCTTC.